The T cell receptor (beta chain) under discussion was sequenced for a study of T cell responses to AZD1222 COVID-19 vaccine. Germline V gene lookup returns CDR1 GTSNPN and CDR2 SVGIG (reference sequence). CDR3 length: 13 amino acids. The germline V and J ends were trimmed by 0 bases and 1 base, with 4 bases remaining between them. Measured with immunoSEQ multiplex PCR; TCRdb has only the in-frame clones, and not every one. The sample consists of about 130,000 clones, 80% to 95% of them appearing once. The rearrangement uses TRBV30 and TRBJ1-5; the D is unclear. The material sequenced was peripheral blood, taken 28 days after the second AZD1222 dose. This receptor was obtained from an adult who received the AZD1222 COVID-19 vaccine. CDR3 residues: CAWSVRSNQPQHF. The CDR3, as DNA: TGTGCCTGGAGTGTACGCAGCAATCAGCCCCAGCATTTT.